A single T cell receptor (beta chain) is shown here with its context. The antigen is undetermined. This specimen comes from a study of T-cell reconstitution after alpha-beta-depleted transplantation in children. Overall study results and limits: Reported findings indicate that, about two months after transplant, alpha-beta T cells came from several hundred expanded clones, which were derived from non-depleted graft cells. T-cell counts and diversity were attributed mostly to newly produced T cells one year after transplant. Surviving recipient T cells and thymic progenitors accounted for the high day-60 TCRbeta diversity observed in some patients.

It was with unique molecular identifiers that the TCRbeta library was prepared. TCRdb re-called the PCR reads with MiXCR, one entry per CDR3 protein. The table has fewer than 500,000 distinct CDR3 sequences, around 46% seen once; the top ten hold roughly a quarter. Trimming removed 4 bases from V and 5 bases from J, with 24 bases in between. CDR1 and CDR2 (germline): SGHRS, YFSETQ. This CDR3 has 17 residues. The rearrangement links TRBV5-1 to TRBJ2-5; D tentatively reads TRBD1 or TRBD2 (6 bases each). The sequences come from PBMCs, collected before TCRalphabeta/CD19-depleted stem cell transplant. This receptor was obtained from a girl aged 2-10 years with aplastic anemia, due to receive a stem cell transplant. The CDR3 DNA sequence: TGCGCCAGCAGCCCGAGCCCACAGGGAGGCTTTGCGGAGACCCAGTACTTC. Encoded protein: CASSPSPQGGFAETQYF. The whole variable domain, filled in from reference TRBV5-1 and TRBJ2-5, reads KAGVTQTPRYLIKTRGQQVTLSCSPISGHRSVSWYQQTPGQGLQFLFEYFSETQRNKGNFPGRFSGRQFSNSRSEMNVSTLELGDSALYLCASSPSPQGGFAETQYFGPGTRLLVL.